This passage covers 10 T cell receptor beta chains from one sample sequenced in a study of cytomegalovirus exposure and HLA in healthy donors. The PCR was carried out with 60 Vbeta primers and 13 Jbeta primers. This table comes from immunoSEQ multiplex PCR, and its TCRdb copy is limited to in-frame clones, with some not included. The table has some 170,000 clones, 80% seen once. Material: PBMCs. The receptors originated from a woman aged 50 to 65 in good health and CMV-seronegative.

The sample holds one count of this clone. This sequence joins TRBV6-5 and TRBJ2-3; no clear D. The germline V gene has CDR1 MNHEY and CDR2 SVGAGI. The CDR3 is made up of 11 amino acids. The V end was cut by 5 bases, the J end by 6 bases, with 6 bases between. The CDR3 loop is CASSARDTQYF. CDR3 nucleotide sequence: TGTGCCAGCAGTGCCCGGGATACGCAGTATTTT.

In this sample, this clone turned up a few times. V and J are TRBV27 and TRBJ1-1; D not certain. Germline V CDR1 and CDR2: MNHEY, SMNVEV (reference sequence). V was cut by 6 bases and J by 7 bases, with 9 bases left in between. The CDR3 has 11 residues. The CDR3 reads CASRTSIEAFF. Here the CDR3 DNA reads TGTGCCAGCAGAACCAGTATTGAAGCTTTCTTT.

The genes are TRBV6-1 and TRBJ2-3, with D maybe TRBD1 (6 bases). Trimming removed 6 bases from V and 1 base from J, with 11 bases in between. Germline V CDR1 and CDR2: MNHNS, SASEGT. The CDR3 consists of 14 residues. In DNA, the CDR3 is TGTGCCAGCAGACAGGGTGCGGGCACAGATACGCAGTATTTT. Translating gives CASRQGAGTDTQYF.

The rearrangement links TRBV19 to TRBJ1-1, with unresolved D. The CDR3 is made up of 15 amino acids. The V gene lost 1 base and the J gene lost 1 base, with 10 bases spanning the gap. Germline CDR1 reads LNHDA; CDR2 reads SQIVND (reference sequence). CDR3 amino acids: CASSIGGRTNTEAFF. In DNA, the CDR3 is TGTGCCAGTAGTATAGGCGGGCGAACGAACACTGAAGCTTTCTTT.

This clone turned up a few times. V and J are TRBV5-6 and TRBJ1-4; no definite D call. This CDR3 has 17 amino acids. V dropped 0 bases and J dropped 8 bases, with 20 bases sitting between them. CDR1 is SGHDT, CDR2 YYEEEE, per germline. CDR3 region: CASSLGPPQANTEKLFF. The DNA for the CDR3 is TGTGCCAGCAGCTTGGGGCCCCCCCAGGCAAACACCGAAAAACTGTTTTTT.

The CDR3 DNA reads as TGTGCCAGCAGCCCCTGGACAGTAATTCACTACGAGCAGTACTTC. Residues: CASSPWTVIHYEQYF. The chain employs TRBV28 and TRBJ2-7, with D tentatively TRBD1 (6 bases). The V end lost 6 bases, the J end lost 3 bases, and 18 bases lay between the germline ends. This CDR3 is 15 amino acids long. The V gene's germline CDR1 is MDHEN and CDR2 SYDVKM.

A remark on this clone: A junction boundary mismatches the germline segment, possibly from a read error. This chain connects TRBV7-7 to TRBJ2-2, with 7 bases matching TRBD2. The CDR3 extends over 15 amino acids. CDR1 and CDR2 from the germline V gene are SSHAT and FNYEAQ (reference sequence). This CDR3 is CASSLGLANTGELFF. In nucleotides, the CDR3 is TGTGCTAGCAGCTTAGGACTAGCGAACACCGGGGAGCTGTTTTTT.

The V gene is TRBV18, the J gene TRBJ1-2, with D possibly matching TRBD1 (6 bases). The CDR3 sequence is 16 residues long. Per germline, CDR1 KGHSH and CDR2 LQKENI. Trimming cost V 6 bases and J 3 bases, with 20 bases left between them. CDR3 protein: CASSWGPGPRDYGYTF. CDR3 bases: TGTGCCAGCTCTTGGGGGCCAGGCCCTAGGGACTATGGCTACACCTTC. Full variable domain (outside the CDR3, taken from reference TRBV18 and TRBJ1-2): NAGVMQNPRHLVRRRGQEARLRCSPMKGHSHVYWYRQLPEEGLKFMVYLQKENIIDESGMPKERFSAEFPKEGPSILRIQQVVRGDSAAYFCASSWGPGPRDYGYTFGSGTRLTVV.

This chain links TRBV7-6 with TRBJ1-1; 7 bases align to TRBD1. This CDR3 comprises 14 residues. Germline-derived CDR1 and CDR2 are SGHVS and FNYEAQ. V was pared by 4 bases and J by 6 bases, with 8 bases of the junction left unmatched. The CDR3 DNA reads as TGTGCCAGCAGCTCTGGGGACAGTGGCGCTGAAGCTTTCTTT. Translated, it gives CASSSGDSGAEAFF.

There are a few counts of this clone. The V gene is TRBV15, the J gene TRBJ2-5; possibly TRBD2 for D (6 bases). Germline V CDR1 and CDR2: LNHNV, YYDKDF (reference sequence). V lost 0 bases and J 2 bases, leaving 13 bases between the germline ends. This CDR3 is 16 amino acids long. The CDR3 DNA sequence: TGTGCCACCAGCAGAGAGGGAAGCGGGTTTCAAGAGACCCAGTACTTC. Protein sequence: CATSREGSGFQETQYF. Based on the CDR3 plus reference TRBV15 and TRBJ2-5, the full variable domain is DAMVIQNPRYQVTQFGKPVTLSCSQTLNHNVMYWYQQKSSQAPKLLFHYYDKDFNNEADTPDNFQSRRPNTSFCFLDIRSPGLGDTAMYLCATSREGSGFQETQYFGPGTRLLVL.